These 20 T cell receptor beta chains came from one sample sequenced in a study of chemoradiotherapy in HPV16-positive cancers. Here immunoSEQ multiplex PCR was the method, and the copy in TCRdb shows in-frame clones only, minus some. The sample holds about 5,400 clones, about 85% seen once. Source: tumor tissue, taken from a patient who underwent chemoradiotherapy. Receptor source: a human donor with HPV-associated anogenital cancer.

The J gene is TRBJ1-2, the V gene TRBV29-1; D unresolved. V lost 4 bases to trimming and J lost 5 bases, with 14 bases between them. The CDR3 consists of 13 residues. CDR1 and CDR2 (germline): SQVTM, ANQGSEA. DNA for the CDR3: TGCAGCGTTGCTAAGGGCCTGGATTATGGCTACACCTTC. Translated: CSVAKGLDYGYTF.

The chain joins TRBV27 to TRBJ1-2, with 11 nucleotides matching TRBD1. The CDR3 covers 15 residues. Per germline, CDR1 MNHEY and CDR2 SMNVEV (reference sequence). The J segment lost 6 bases and the V segment lost 3 bases, leaving 6 bases of the junction unmatched. The CDR3 sequence: CASSLVWGQGDGYTF. CDR3 in DNA: TGTGCCAGCAGTTTGGTCTGGGGACAGGGGGATGGCTACACCTTC.

J is TRBJ1-1 and V is TRBV15; D is perhaps TRBD1 (6 bases). Germline CDR1 and CDR2: LNHNV and YYDKDF (reference sequence). V lost 0 bases and J lost 5, with 10 bases in between. This CDR3 has 14 amino acids. The CDR3 spells CATSRDRGPTEAFF. DNA of the CDR3: TGTGCCACCAGCAGAGATCGGGGGCCGACTGAAGCTTTCTTT.

The chain combines TRBV30 with TRBJ2-1, with TRBD2 matching over 7 bases. CDR1 and CDR2 from the germline V gene are GTSNPN and SVGIG (reference sequence). The V segment lost 2 bases and the J segment 8 bases; nucleotides outside the gene matches: 9. The CDR3 spans 14 residues. CDR3 residues: CAWSRGGGVDEQFF. Here the CDR3 DNA reads TGTGCCTGGAGTCGGGGCGGGGGTGTCGATGAGCAGTTCTTC.

The chain uses TRBV5-1 and TRBJ2-5; TRBD2 aligns across 11 bases. J lost 5 bases, V lost 4 bases, and 4 bases had no gene match. The CDR3 sequence is 14 residues long. Germline V gene sequence: CDR1 SGHRS, CDR2 YFSETQ. The CDR3 sequence: CASSDSGGAETQYF. CDR3 DNA sequence: TGCGCCAGCAGCGATAGCGGGGGGGCCGAGACCCAGTACTTC.

The chain links TRBV7-7 to TRBJ2-5; D gene uncertain. The CDR3 covers 14 residues. V was cut by 0 bases and J by 5 bases, with 10 bases left in between. The germline gives CDR1 SSHAT, CDR2 FNYEAQ (reference sequence). The DNA for the CDR3 is TGTGCCAGCAGCTTAGCGTCTAGTGGGGAGACCCAGTACTTC. This sequence encodes CASSLASSGETQYF.

This clone was found a few times. The CDR3 DNA follows: TGTGCCACCAGCAGAGTGCGGGGTCCCCTCTCCTACGAGCAGTACGTC. It yields the protein CATSRVRGPLSYEQYV. The chain is built from TRBV15 and TRBJ2-7; possible D gene TRBD2, 6 bases. The V and J ends lost 1 base and 0 bases respectively, with 13 bases between them. CDR1 LNHNV and CDR2 YYDKDF come from the germline V gene (reference sequence). This CDR3 comprises 16 residues.

The V and J genes are TRBV7-2 and TRBJ2-5; D is unresolved. V shed 5 bases and J shed 2 bases, with 9 bases lying between them. The CDR3 contains 13 residues. Looked up from germline, CDR1 is SGHTA and CDR2 is FQGNSA. CDR3 in amino acids: CASSRRVQETQYF. Written as DNA, the CDR3 is TGTGCCAGCAGCCGACGGGTTCAAGAGACCCAGTACTTC.

This chain joins TRBV9 and TRBJ1-1, with 7 bases lining up with TRBD1. J gave up 4 bases and V 6 bases, and 15 bases lay outside the gene matches. From germline, CDR1 is SGDLS and CDR2 YYNGEE. The CDR3 has 16 amino acids. CDR3 coding DNA: TGTGCCAGCATCTTTACAGGGGCGCAATTGTGCACTGAAGCTTTCTTT. This codes for CASIFTGAQLCTEAFF.

This clone is medium-sized by share. The rearrangement joins TRBV30 to TRBJ1-1; D gene unclear. In germline, CDR1 is GTSNPN, CDR2 SVGIG (reference sequence). Trimming removed 5 bases at V and 6 bases at J, with 13 bases between. CDR3 length: 12 amino acids. CDR3 nucleotides: TGTGCCTGGCAGGAGGTTCGTCCTGAAGCTTTCTTT. It encodes CAWQEVRPEAFF.

The chain is built from TRBV21-1 and TRBJ2-1; the table's TRBD2 call for D was not verified on the DNA. TRBV21-1 is a listed pseudogene. The CDR3 extends over 17 amino acids. CDR3 region: CASSKSTREGGEYEQFF. The CDR3 DNA reads TGTGCCAGCAGCAAATCAACGAGGGAGGGAGGCGAATATGAGCAGTTCTTC.

The chain joins TRBV6-1 to TRBJ2-7, with 9 nucleotides matching TRBD2. This CDR3 region has 15 residues. Germline values: CDR1 MNHNS, CDR2 SASEGT. V trimming: 2 bases; J trimming: 4 bases; junction bases outside the gene matches: 6. The CDR3 DNA reads as TGTGCCAGCAGTGAACTCGGTAGCGGGGGATACGAGCAGTACGTC. Its protein is CASSELGSGGYEQYV.

The V call is TRBV29-1, the J call TRBJ1-2, with 7 bases fitting TRBD1. The CDR3 covers 11 residues. Germline V gene data show CDR1 as SQVTM and CDR2 as ANQGSEA. J lost 8 bases, V lost 7 bases, and 7 bases had no gene match. The CDR3 loop is CSASTGLGYTF. The CDR3 DNA sequence: TGCAGCGCCTCGACAGGGCTCGGCTACACCTTC.

This sequence joins TRBV19 and TRBJ2-5, with TRBD2 matching over 7 bases. Germline assignment: CDR1 LNHDA and CDR2 SQIVND (reference sequence). This CDR3 region has 13 residues. V shed 8 bases and J 3 bases; nucleotides not matched to a gene: 6. The CDR3 nucleotides read TGTGCCAGTTCAACGGGACTAAAAGAGACCCAGTACTTC. Its translation is CASSTGLKETQYF.

The V gene is TRBV7-9, the J gene TRBJ2-2; 7 bases are shared with TRBD1. The CDR3 spans 15 residues. Germline-derived CDR1 and CDR2 are SEHNR and FQNEAQ (reference sequence). The junction had 5 bases not matched to a gene; V was cut back by 2 bases and J by 5 bases. The CDR3 bases are TGTGCCAGCAGCTTATCAGGGGGTTGGACCGGGGAGCTGTTTTTT. Protein: CASSLSGGWTGELFF.

The CDR3 here is CASSLRMGTNQPQHF. CDR3 DNA: TGTGCCAGCAGCTTACGTATGGGTACCAATCAGCCCCAGCATTTT. This chain joins TRBV7-6 and TRBJ1-5, with D unclear. Germline loops: CDR1 SGHVS, CDR2 FNYEAQ. The CDR3 length is 15 residues. Trimming left V 2 bases short and J 3 bases short, with 11 bases between.

The rearrangement joins TRBV5-1 to TRBJ2-7; 10 bases match TRBD1. This CDR3 has 16 residues. The V segment lost 1 base and the J segment 4 bases; nucleotides outside the gene matches: 8. Germline V lookup: CDR1 SGHRS, CDR2 YFSETQ. As DNA, the CDR3 is TGCGCCAGCAGCTTGTTCTTTGGGACAGGGGATTACGAGCAGTACTTC. Its protein is CASSLFFGTGDYEQYF.

The rearrangement links TRBV29-1 to TRBJ2-7; possibly TRBD1 for D (6 bases). The CDR3 loop spans 11 amino acids. Germline-derived CDR1 and CDR2 are SQVTM and ANQGSEA. The CDR3 spells CSTDSYYEQYF. CDR3 DNA sequence: TGCAGTACGGACAGTTACTACGAGCAGTACTTC.

This chain links TRBV27 with TRBJ1-2, with 12 bases identical to TRBD1. The V segment lost 6 bases and the J segment 6 bases; nucleotides outside the gene matches: 11. Germline V CDR1 and CDR2: MNHEY, SMNVEV (reference sequence). CDR3 length equals 16 residues. The CDR3 sequence is CASSFSGTGGVDGYTF. CDR3 nucleotide sequence: TGTGCCAGCAGCTTCTCCGGGACAGGGGGCGTCGATGGCTACACCTTC.

This chain links TRBV15 with TRBJ2-2, with D unresolved. Trimming left V 1 base short and J 6 bases short, with 6 bases between. CDR1 LNHNV and CDR2 YYDKDF come from the germline V gene (reference sequence). The CDR3 spans 13 residues. The CDR3 nucleotides are TGTGCCACCAGCAGAGCGCCCCCCGGGGAGCTGTTTTTT. This codes for CATSRAPPGELFF.